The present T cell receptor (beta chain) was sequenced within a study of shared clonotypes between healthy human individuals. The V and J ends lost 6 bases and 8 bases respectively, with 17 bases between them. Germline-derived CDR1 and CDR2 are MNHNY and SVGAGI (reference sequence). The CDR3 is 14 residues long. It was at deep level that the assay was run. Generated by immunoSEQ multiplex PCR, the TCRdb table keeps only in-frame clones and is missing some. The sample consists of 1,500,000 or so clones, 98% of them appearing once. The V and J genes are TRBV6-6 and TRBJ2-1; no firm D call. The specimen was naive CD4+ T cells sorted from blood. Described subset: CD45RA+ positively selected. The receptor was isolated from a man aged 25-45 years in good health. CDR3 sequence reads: CASSHRATVDEQFF. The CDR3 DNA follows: TGTGCCAGCAGCCACCGGGCCACAGTCGATGAGCAGTTCTTC.